These 2 T cell receptor beta chains came from one sample sequenced in a study of read filtering for tumor transcriptome and immune sequencing. The library was built from approximately 400 ng RNA with molecular barcoded adaptors for alpha/delta and beta/gamma chains. TCRdb fed the reads into MiXCR, producing one record per CDR3 protein. Among 60,000 to 75,000 distinct CDR3 sequences listed, roughly 18% were seen once. Sequenced sample: a population of CD138-negative cells sorted from bone marrow. These receptor sequences come from a donor over 35 with multiple myeloma.

There are many counts of this clonotype. This sequence joins TRBV24-1 and TRBJ2-2; possibly TRBD2 for D (5 bases). Germline CDR1 is KGHDR and CDR2 is SFDVKD. Trimming removed 2 bases at V and 8 bases at J, with 14 bases between. The length of the CDR3 is 15 residues. CDR3 loop: CATSDSTGKEGELFF. The CDR3 DNA sequence: TGTGCCACCAGTGATTCTACGGGAAAAGAGGGGGAGCTGTTTTTT.

Many counts were recorded for this clonotype. The chain uses TRBV2 and TRBJ2-1; TRBD2 matches 9 bases. The CDR3 has 15 residues. The junction had 8 bases not matched to a gene; V was cut back by 6 bases and J by 5 bases. CDR1 and CDR2 from the germline V gene are SNHLY and FYNNEI. The CDR3 protein is CASSFFSGSHNEQFF. Here the CDR3 DNA reads TGTGCCAGCAGCTTTTTTAGCGGGAGCCACAATGAGCAGTTCTTC.